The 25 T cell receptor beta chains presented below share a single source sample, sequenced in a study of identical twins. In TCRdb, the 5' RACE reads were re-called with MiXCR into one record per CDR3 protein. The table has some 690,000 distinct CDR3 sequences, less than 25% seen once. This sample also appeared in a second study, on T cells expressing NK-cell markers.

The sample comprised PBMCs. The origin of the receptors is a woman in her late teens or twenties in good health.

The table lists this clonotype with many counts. The CDR3: CASSTGQGDPIGYTF. DNA of the CDR3: TGCGCCAGCAGCACCGGACAGGGAGACCCTATTGGCTACACCTTC. The chain couples TRBV5-1 to TRBJ1-2; TRBD1 aligns across 8 bases. V lost 4 bases and J lost 7; bases outside the gene matches: 12. This CDR3 has 15 residues. Germline assignment: CDR1 SGHRS and CDR2 YFSETQ.

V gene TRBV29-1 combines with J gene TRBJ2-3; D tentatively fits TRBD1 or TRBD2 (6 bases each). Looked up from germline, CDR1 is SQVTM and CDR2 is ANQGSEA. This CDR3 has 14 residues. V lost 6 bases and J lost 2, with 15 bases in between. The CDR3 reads CSVRGAGTTDTQYF. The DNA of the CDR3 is TGCAGCGTAAGGGGGGCGGGGACCACAGATACGCAGTATTTT.

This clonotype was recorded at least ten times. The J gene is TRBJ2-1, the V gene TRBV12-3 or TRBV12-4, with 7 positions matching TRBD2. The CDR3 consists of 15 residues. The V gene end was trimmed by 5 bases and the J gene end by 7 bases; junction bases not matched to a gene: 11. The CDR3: CASSPPTSGDNEQFF. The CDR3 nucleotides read TGTGCCAGCAGTCCCCCGACGAGCGGGGATAATGAGCAGTTCTTC.

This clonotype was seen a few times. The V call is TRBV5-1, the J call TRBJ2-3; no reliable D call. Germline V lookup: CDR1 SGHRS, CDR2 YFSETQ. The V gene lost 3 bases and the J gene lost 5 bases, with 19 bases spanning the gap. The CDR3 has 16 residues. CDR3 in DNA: TGCGCCAGCAGCTCGACCTTTGTCCCGGCCCAAGATACGCAGTATTTT. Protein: CASSSTFVPAQDTQYF.

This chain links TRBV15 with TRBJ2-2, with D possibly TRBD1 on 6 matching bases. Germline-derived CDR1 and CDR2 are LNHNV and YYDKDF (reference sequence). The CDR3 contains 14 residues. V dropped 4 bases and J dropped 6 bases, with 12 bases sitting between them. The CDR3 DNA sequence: TGTGCCACCAGCATCCGGACAGCCGCCGGGGAGCTGTTTTTT. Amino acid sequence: CATSIRTAAGELFF.

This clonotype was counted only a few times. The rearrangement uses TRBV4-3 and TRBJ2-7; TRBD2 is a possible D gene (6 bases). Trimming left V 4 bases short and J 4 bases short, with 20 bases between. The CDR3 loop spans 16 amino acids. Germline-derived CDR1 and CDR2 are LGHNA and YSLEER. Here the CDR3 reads CASSRGVGGAGYEQYF. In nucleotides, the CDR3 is TGCGCCAGCAGCCGGGGGGTCGGCGGGGCCGGGTACGAGCAGTACTTC.

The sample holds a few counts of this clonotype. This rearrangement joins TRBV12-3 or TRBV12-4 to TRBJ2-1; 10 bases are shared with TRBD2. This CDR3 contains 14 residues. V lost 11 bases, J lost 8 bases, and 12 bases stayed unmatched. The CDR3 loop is CAGAGTSVNDEQFF. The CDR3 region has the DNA TGTGCCGGCGCCGGGACTAGCGTAAATGATGAGCAGTTCTTC.

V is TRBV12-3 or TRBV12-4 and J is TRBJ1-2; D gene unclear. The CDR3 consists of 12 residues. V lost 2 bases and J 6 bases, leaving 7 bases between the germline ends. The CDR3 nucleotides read TGTGCCAGCAGTTTATGGGGTCATGGCTACACCTTC. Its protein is CASSLWGHGYTF.

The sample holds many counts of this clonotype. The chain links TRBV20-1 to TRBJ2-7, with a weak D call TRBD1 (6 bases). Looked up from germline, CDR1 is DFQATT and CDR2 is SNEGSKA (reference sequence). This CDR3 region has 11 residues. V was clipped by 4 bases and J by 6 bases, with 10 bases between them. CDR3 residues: CSATAGVEQYF. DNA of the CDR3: TGCAGTGCTACCGCAGGGGTCGAGCAGTACTTC.

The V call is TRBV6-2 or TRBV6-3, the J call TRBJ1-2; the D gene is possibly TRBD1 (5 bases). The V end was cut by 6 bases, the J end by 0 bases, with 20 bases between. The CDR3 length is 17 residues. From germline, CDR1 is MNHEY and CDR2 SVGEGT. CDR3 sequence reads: CASSGPRPDTTNYGYTF. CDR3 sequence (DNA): TGTGCCAGCAGCGGACCCCGTCCGGACACTACTAACTATGGCTACACCTTC.

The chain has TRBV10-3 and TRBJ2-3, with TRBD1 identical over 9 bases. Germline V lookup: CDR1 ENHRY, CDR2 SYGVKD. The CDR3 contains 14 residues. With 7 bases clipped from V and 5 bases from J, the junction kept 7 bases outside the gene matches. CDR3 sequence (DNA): TGTGCCATCACGAACAGGGGGCATGGAGATACGCAGTATTTT. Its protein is CAITNRGHGDTQYF.

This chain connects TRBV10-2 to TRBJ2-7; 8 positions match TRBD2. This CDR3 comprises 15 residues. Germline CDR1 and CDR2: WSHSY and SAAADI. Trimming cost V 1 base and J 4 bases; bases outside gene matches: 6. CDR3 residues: CASSEYGSGMYEQYF. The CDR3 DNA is TGCGCCAGCAGTGAGTATGGTAGCGGGATGTACGAGCAGTACTTC.

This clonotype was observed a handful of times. CDR3 loop: CSASGGSTDTQYF. For the CDR3, the DNA is TGCAGTGCTAGCGGCGGGAGCACAGATACGCAGTATTTT. This sequence joins TRBV20-1 and TRBJ2-3; TRBD2 might be the D (5 bases). This CDR3 spans 13 amino acids. V was cut by 3 bases and J by 0 bases, with 7 bases left in between. CDR1 is DFQATT and CDR2 is SNEGSKA in the germline V gene (reference sequence).

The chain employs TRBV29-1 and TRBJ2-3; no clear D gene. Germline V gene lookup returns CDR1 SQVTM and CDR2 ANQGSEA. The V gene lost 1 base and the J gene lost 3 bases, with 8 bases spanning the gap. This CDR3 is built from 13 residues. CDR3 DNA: TGCAGCGTTGAAGTAGGACCTACAGATACGCAGTATTTT. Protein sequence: CSVEVGPTDTQYF.

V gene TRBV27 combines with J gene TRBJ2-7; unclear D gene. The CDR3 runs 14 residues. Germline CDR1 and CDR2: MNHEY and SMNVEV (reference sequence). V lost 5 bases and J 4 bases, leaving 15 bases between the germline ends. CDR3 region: CASSPSLYRYEQYF. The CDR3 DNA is TGTGCCAGCAGTCCCTCGCTATATAGATACGAGCAGTACTTC.

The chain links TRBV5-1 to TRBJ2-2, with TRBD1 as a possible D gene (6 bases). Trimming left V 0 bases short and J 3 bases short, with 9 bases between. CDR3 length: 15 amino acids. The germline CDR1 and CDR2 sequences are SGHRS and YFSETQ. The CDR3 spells CASSLAGADTGELFF. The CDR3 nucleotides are TGCGCCAGCAGCTTGGCAGGGGCAGACACCGGGGAGCTGTTTTTT.

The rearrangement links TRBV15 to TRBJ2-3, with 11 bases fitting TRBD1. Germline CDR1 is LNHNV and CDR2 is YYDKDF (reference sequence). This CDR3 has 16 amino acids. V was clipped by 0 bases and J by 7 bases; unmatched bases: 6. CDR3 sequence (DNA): TGTGCCACCAGCAGAGACCAAGGGACAGGGGGGAATACGCAGTATTTT. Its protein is CATSRDQGTGGNTQYF.

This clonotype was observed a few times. The CDR3 loop reads CASSQSTGADTQYF. The CDR3, as DNA: TGCGCCAGCAGCCAGTCAACAGGGGCGGATACGCAGTATTTT. The chain uses TRBV4-3 and TRBJ2-3, with 7 nucleotides matching TRBD1. CDR3 length: 14 residues. Losses at the gene ends were 3 bases for V and 6 bases for J; bases not matched to a gene: 6. CDR1 and CDR2 from the germline V gene are LGHNA and YSLEER.

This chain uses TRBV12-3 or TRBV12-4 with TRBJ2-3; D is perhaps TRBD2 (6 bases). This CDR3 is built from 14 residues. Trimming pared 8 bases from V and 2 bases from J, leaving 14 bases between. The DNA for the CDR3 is TGTGCCAGCTCTTCGGGACTTGTCACAGATACGCAGTATTTT. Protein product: CASSSGLVTDTQYF.

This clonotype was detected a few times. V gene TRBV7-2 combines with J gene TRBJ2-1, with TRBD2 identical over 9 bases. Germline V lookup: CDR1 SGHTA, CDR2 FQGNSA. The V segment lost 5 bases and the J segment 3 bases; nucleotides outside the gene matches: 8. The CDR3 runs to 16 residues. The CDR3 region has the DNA TGTGCCAGCAGCCCCCACGGGACTAGCAGCTACAATGAGCAGTTCTTC. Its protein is CASSPHGTSSYNEQFF.

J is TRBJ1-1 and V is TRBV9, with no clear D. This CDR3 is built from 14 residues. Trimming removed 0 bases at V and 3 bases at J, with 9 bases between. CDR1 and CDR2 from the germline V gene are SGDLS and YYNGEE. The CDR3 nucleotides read TGTGCCAGCAGCGTAGGGATTAAGGACACTGAAGCTTTCTTT. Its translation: CASSVGIKDTEAFF. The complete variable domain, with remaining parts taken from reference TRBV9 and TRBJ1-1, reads DSGVTQTPKHLITATGQRVTLRCSPRSGDLSVYWYQQSLDQGLQFLIQYYNGEERAKGNILERFSAQQFPDLHSELNLSSLELGDSALYFCASSVGIKDTEAFFGQGTRLTVV.

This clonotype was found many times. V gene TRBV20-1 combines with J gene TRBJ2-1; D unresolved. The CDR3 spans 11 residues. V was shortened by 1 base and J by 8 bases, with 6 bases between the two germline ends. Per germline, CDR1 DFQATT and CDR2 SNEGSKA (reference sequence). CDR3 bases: TGCAGTGCTAGAGGTAGCCATGAGCAGTTCTTC. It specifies CSARGSHEQFF.

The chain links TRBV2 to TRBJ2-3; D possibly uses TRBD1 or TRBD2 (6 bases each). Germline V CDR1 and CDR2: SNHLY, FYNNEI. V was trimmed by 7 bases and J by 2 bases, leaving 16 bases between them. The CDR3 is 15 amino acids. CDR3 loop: CASKGGRYTTDTQYF. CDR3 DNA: TGTGCCAGCAAAGGGGGGCGCTATACCACAGATACGCAGTATTTT.

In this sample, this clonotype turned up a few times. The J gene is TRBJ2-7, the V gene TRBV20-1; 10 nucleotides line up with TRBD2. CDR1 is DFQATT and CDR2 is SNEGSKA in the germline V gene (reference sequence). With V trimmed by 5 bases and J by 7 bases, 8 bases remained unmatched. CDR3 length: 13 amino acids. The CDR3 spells CSAHLAGVREQYF. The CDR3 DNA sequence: TGCAGTGCTCACCTAGCGGGAGTCAGAGAGCAGTACTTC.

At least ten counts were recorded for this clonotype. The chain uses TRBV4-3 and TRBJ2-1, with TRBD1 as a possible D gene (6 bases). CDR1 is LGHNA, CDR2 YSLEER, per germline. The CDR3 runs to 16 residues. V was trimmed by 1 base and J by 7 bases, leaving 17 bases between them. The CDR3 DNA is TGCGCCAGCAGCCAAGTAGGGCAGGGGATTGGAAATGAGCAGTTCTTC. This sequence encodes CASSQVGQGIGNEQFF.